The 21 T cell receptor beta chains reported below all come from one sample, sequenced in a study of cytomegalovirus exposure and HLA in healthy donors. Amplification used 60 Vbeta primers and 13 Jbeta primers. TCRdb's table, derived via immunoSEQ multiplex PCR, lists solely in-frame clones and lacks some. The sample contains 170,000 or so clones, about 86% of which appear only once. The sample was PBMCs. These receptors were obtained from a woman aged 18-30 years in good health and CMV-seronegative.

The chain links TRBV2 to TRBJ1-4, with D hard to call. V was trimmed by 2 bases and J by 3 bases, leaving 10 bases between them. Per the germline V gene, CDR1 is SNHLY and CDR2 is FYNNEI. The CDR3 is 15 residues long. The CDR3 nucleotides read TGTGCCAGCAGTGAAAGCCCGGCGGCTAATGAAAAACTGTTTTTT. This encodes CASSESPAANEKLFF.

This clone appeared a few times. The chain has TRBV27 and TRBJ1-5; 8 nucleotides line up with TRBD1. J gave up 3 bases and V 10 bases, and 14 bases lay outside the gene matches. This CDR3 spans 16 amino acids. Per germline, CDR1 MNHEY and CDR2 SMNVEV (reference sequence). The CDR3 bases are TGTGCCACCAAACAACAGGGGGGGCTCCTCAATCAGCCCCAGCATTTT. This translates into CATKQQGGLLNQPQHF.

This clone was seen more than once but under ten times. The chain uses TRBV10-1 and TRBJ2-7; a weak D match, TRBD1 (6 bases). V was pared by 7 bases and J by 0 bases, with 16 bases between. Germline CDR1 is WNHNN and CDR2 is SYGVQD (reference sequence). This CDR3 has 15 amino acids. The CDR3, as DNA: TGCGCCAGCACTCGACAGGCCTCTAGCTCCTACGAGCAGTACTTC. It yields the protein CASTRQASSSYEQYF.

The chain has TRBV2 and TRBJ2-5, with TRBD1 matching 8 bases. Looked up from germline, CDR1 is SNHLY and CDR2 is FYNNEI. The CDR3 length is 16 residues. Germline trimming cut 6 bases from V and 1 base from J; bases unmatched to any gene: 10. The CDR3, as DNA: TGTGCCAGCAGCCCCAATCTCGGACAGGGCCAAGAGACCCAGTACTTC. Protein sequence: CASSPNLGQGQETQYF. The full variable domain, completed using reference TRBV2 and TRBJ2-5, is EPEVTQTPSHQVTQMGQEVILRCVPISNHLYFYWYRQILGQKVEFLVSFYNNEISEKSEIFDDQFSVERPDGSNFTLKIRSTKLEDSAMYFCASSPNLGQGQETQYFGPGTRLLVL.

V gene TRBV12-5 combines with J gene TRBJ1-5; 9 bases fit TRBD1. V was clipped by 2 bases and J by 7 bases; unmatched bases: 18. CDR1 is LGHNT and CDR2 is FRNRAP in the germline V gene. CDR3 length: 19 amino acids. CDR3 sequence (DNA): TGTGCTAGTGGTTTGATCCTTCCCCTAACCGGGACAGGGTACCAGCCCCAGCATTTT. Its protein product is CASGLILPLTGTGYQPQHF.

J is TRBJ2-7 and V is TRBV27; 9 bases are shared with TRBD2. Germline V gene data show CDR1 as MNHEY and CDR2 as SMNVEV (reference sequence). The CDR3 spans 15 residues. V was pared by 2 bases and J by 2 bases, with 4 bases of the junction left unmatched. The DNA for the CDR3 is TGTGCCAGCAGTTTAGGTAGCGGGAGCACCTACGAGCAGTACTTC. Amino acids: CASSLGSGSTYEQYF.

This rearrangement joins TRBV11-2 to TRBJ2-7; weak D call: TRBD1 (5 bases). Trimming took 4 bases from V and 6 from J, leaving 19 bases between them. Germline CDR1 SGHAT, CDR2 FQNNGV. The CDR3 contains 15 residues. The DNA of the CDR3 is TGTGCCAGCAGCTCGAAAGCAAGGGGTGGTAGCGAGCAGTACTTC. It translates to CASSSKARGGSEQYF.

The gene calls are TRBV5-1 and TRBJ1-2; D is unresolved. Germline CDR1 and CDR2: SGHRS and YFSETQ. The CDR3 has 14 residues. Trimming pared 3 bases from V and 8 bases from J, leaving 17 bases between. The CDR3 loop is CASSWSGVLYGYTF. The CDR3, as DNA: TGCGCCAGCAGCTGGTCCGGGGTACTCTACGGCTACACCTTC.

In its sample, this clone was seen a few times. The chain uses TRBV28 and TRBJ1-6; TRBD1 is a possible D gene (6 bases). V was shortened by 7 bases and J by 9 bases, with 10 bases between the two germline ends. CDR3 length: 12 amino acids. Germline-derived CDR1 and CDR2 are MDHEN and SYDVKM. The CDR3 loop is CASKDRSSPLHF. CDR3 DNA: TGTGCCAGCAAGGACAGAAGTTCACCCCTCCACTTT.

The chain links TRBV28 to TRBJ2-7; TRBD1 matches at 8 bases. CDR3 length: 15 residues. Germline CDR1 and CDR2: MDHEN and SYDVKM. V shed 5 bases and J 1 base; nucleotides not matched to a gene: 7. CDR3 sequence: CASSLNRDRSYEQYF. CDR3 nucleotides: TGTGCCAGCAGTCTGAACCGGGACAGGTCCTACGAGCAGTACTTC. Together with reference TRBV28 and TRBJ2-7, the CDR3 gives the full variable domain: DVKVTQSSRYLVKRTGEKVFLECVQDMDHENMFWYRQDPGLGLRLIYFSYDVKMKEKGDIPEGYSVSREKKERFSLILESASTNQTSMYLCASSLNRDRSYEQYFGPGTRLTVT.

This chain connects TRBV18 to TRBJ2-2; 10 nucleotides match TRBD2. Germline CDR1 reads KGHSH; CDR2 reads LQKENI. V shed 6 bases and J 1 base; nucleotides not matched to a gene: 2. This CDR3 has 15 amino acids. The CDR3 region has the DNA TGTGCCAGCTCCCTAGCGGGGGAGAACACCGGGGAGCTGTTTTTT. Its protein product is CASSLAGENTGELFF.

J is TRBJ2-1 and V is TRBV4-1; 7 nucleotides align to TRBD2. Unmatched junction bases numbered 2, after V lost 0 bases and J lost 3 bases. This CDR3 contains 15 residues. Germline-derived CDR1 and CDR2 are MGHRA and YSYEKL. CDR3 region: CASSQDRGSYNEQFF. The DNA of the CDR3 is TGCGCCAGCAGCCAAGACCGCGGGAGCTACAATGAGCAGTTCTTC.

CDR3 region: CASSWTSGDSYEQYF. The CDR3 nucleotides are TGTGCCAGCAGCTGGACTAGCGGGGACTCCTACGAGCAGTACTTC. The rearrangement joins TRBV11-2 to TRBJ2-7, with TRBD2 matching over 12 bases. Losses at the gene ends were 4 bases for V and 0 bases for J; bases not matched to a gene: 1. The germline V gene has CDR1 SGHAT and CDR2 FQNNGV. This CDR3 is built from 15 residues.

The chain carries TRBV28 and TRBJ1-2, with 11 nucleotides matching TRBD1. CDR1 and CDR2 from the germline V gene are MDHEN and SYDVKM. CDR3 length: 15 amino acids. J lost 3 bases, V lost 3 bases, and 3 bases had no gene match. The CDR3 loop is CASSLGTGGHYGYTF. CDR3 DNA sequence: TGTGCCAGCAGTTTGGGGACAGGGGGGCACTATGGCTACACCTTC.

In DNA form, the CDR3 reads TGTGCCAGCAGCTGGGAAGACAGGGTCCACGAGCAGTACTTC. It is translated as CASSWEDRVHEQYF. The chain uses TRBV7-9 and TRBJ2-7; 7 nucleotides agree with TRBD1. Germline CDR1 is SEHNR and CDR2 is FQNEAQ (reference sequence). This CDR3 contains 14 residues. V dropped 4 bases and J dropped 5; count of bases not matched to a gene: 8.

This clone was seen once. V gene TRBV7-8 combines with J gene TRBJ1-2; D gene unclear. The CDR3 is 15 residues long. Per germline, CDR1 SGHVS and CDR2 FQNEAQ. Trimming removed 2 bases at V and 4 bases at J, with 14 bases between. The CDR3 bases are TGTGCCAGCAGCTTAATGGCAGATTCCACCTATGGCTACACCTTC. Translating it yields CASSLMADSTYGYTF.

V usage is TRBV19 and J usage is TRBJ1-2; D may be TRBD1 (5 bases). The ends were cut back, 7 bases at V and 0 bases at J, with 15 bases in the middle. Germline V gene sequence: CDR1 LNHDA, CDR2 SQIVND (reference sequence). This CDR3 region has 15 residues. As DNA, the CDR3 is TGTGCCAGTAAGGAGACAGACATAACTAACTATGGCTACACCTTC. It is translated as CASKETDITNYGYTF. The full variable domain, its missing parts supplied by reference TRBV19 and TRBJ1-2, is DGGITQSPKYLFRKEGQNVTLSCEQNLNHDAMYWYRQDPGQGLRLIYYSQIVNDFQKGDIAEGYSVSREKKESFPLTVTSAQKNPTAFYLCASKETDITNYGYTFGSGTRLTVV.

The V call is TRBV4-1, the J call TRBJ1-1, with 8 bases lining up with TRBD1. The CDR3 is 17 residues long. CDR1 and CDR2 from the germline V gene are MGHRA and YSYEKL. V dropped 3 bases and J dropped 1; count of bases not matched to a gene: 10. As DNA, the CDR3 is TGCGCCAGCAGCCACGACCAGGGGGCCTCAAGGAACACTGAAGCTTTCTTT. Its protein product is CASSHDQGASRNTEAFF.

The rearrangement links TRBV28 to TRBJ2-3; a weak D match, TRBD2 (5 bases). V shed 3 bases and J shed 8 bases, with 9 bases lying between them. The CDR3 is 12 residues long. Germline V CDR1 and CDR2: MDHEN, SYDVKM. The CDR3 DNA follows: TGTGCCAGCAGTTTCGAGGGAGTTACGCAGTATTTT. The encoded protein is CASSFEGVTQYF.

The CDR3 loop reads CASSSNGYTF. CDR3 nucleotide sequence: TGTGCCAGTAGTTCTAATGGCTACACCTTC. The chain recombines TRBV19 with TRBJ1-2, with no clear D. Trimming removed 5 bases at V and 6 bases at J, with 4 bases between. Germline V lookup: CDR1 LNHDA, CDR2 SQIVND (reference sequence). The CDR3 totals 10 residues.

The rearrangement joins TRBV28 to TRBJ2-3, with 13 bases fitting TRBD2. The CDR3 is made up of 14 amino acids. With 6 bases clipped from V and 6 bases from J, the junction kept 3 bases outside the gene matches. CDR1 and CDR2 from the germline V gene are MDHEN and SYDVKM. As DNA, the CDR3 is TGTGCCAGCAGGGGACTAGCGGGGAGGGATACGCAGTATTTT. It is translated as CASRGLAGRDTQYF.